This TCR beta chain was captured in a study of yellow fever vaccine responses in identical twins. Remarks on this clonotype: Its antigen is not known.

Each CDR3 protein is one row after TCRdb ran MiXCR on the RT-PCR reads. The top ten clones hold roughly 1.5% of a sample with several thousand distinct CDR3 sequences, roughly 70% of them seen once. The study, taken as a whole, reports: The authors reported partly convergent, partly personalized vaccine responses in identical twins.

Trimming took 3 bases from V and 4 from J; bases not matched to a gene: 2. The length of the CDR3 is 13 residues. Germline V gives CDR1 LNHNV, CDR2 YYDKDF (reference sequence). The sequencing used T cells from blood (PBMCs), unsorted or a sorted subset (not recorded which), collected before or after yellow fever vaccination (not recorded which). This receptor was identified in a woman between 18 and 29 years old who received the yellow fever vaccine. This chain joins TRBV15 and TRBJ2-7; 8 bases match TRBD1. The CDR3 bases are TGTGCCACCAGCAGTGGGACAGGATACGAGCAGTACTTC. This codes for CATSSGTGYEQYF.